This T cell receptor (beta chain) comes out of a study of graft-versus-host responses after intestinal transplantation. Study-wide background: Induction with anti-thymocyte globulin, then tacrolimus and steroids for roughly three years, was given to all recipients. Broader study findings: Individuals who had graft-donor T cell macrochimerism had allografts that showed high graft-versus-host to host-versus-graft clonal ratios.

TCRdb's copy holds only in-frame clones and misses some; the assay was immunoSEQ multiplex PCR. Counted here are approximately 60,000 clones, roughly 89% occurring once; the ten biggest clones make up approximately 1.6%. The CDR3 has 13 residues. V was cut by 8 bases and J by 4 bases, with 12 bases left in between. CDR1 is LNHDA, CDR2 SQIVND, per germline (reference sequence). On this clone: No antigen is known for it.

This chain joins TRBV19 and TRBJ2-1, with TRBD2 as a possible D gene (6 bases). This material consisted of PBMCs, taken 26 days after transplant. This receptor was taken from a human patient who received an intestinal transplant, so some T cells may come from the graft donor. The CDR3, as DNA: TGTGCCAGTGGGGACGGGGGTTACAATGAGCAGTTCTTC. Amino acids: CASGDGGYNEQFF.